What follows is one T cell receptor beta chain and its context. The CDR3 spans 15 residues. The germline CDR1 and CDR2 sequences are SGDLS and YYNGEE. V lost 4 bases to trimming and J lost 4 bases, with 18 bases between them. TCRdb called the PCR reads again in MiXCR, with one record for every CDR3 protein. The repertoire holds more than 85,000 distinct CDR3 sequences, with 30% to 45% as singletons. These data come from a study of molecular identifiers for immune sequencing clone quantification. This receptor was obtained from a human donor in good health. Some libraries in this study had Jurkat cell RNA spiked in. The V gene is TRBV9, the J gene TRBJ2-7; D is perhaps TRBD2 (5 bases). The specimen sequenced was naive CD8+ T cells from blood, with Jurkat cell RNA spiked in. Subset specified: FACS-sorted CD8+CD4-CCR7+CD45RA+ naive T cells. This chain's CDR3 is CASSQGGSARYEQYF. The CDR3, as DNA: TGTGCCAGCAGCCAAGGAGGCAGCGCGAGGTACGAGCAGTACTTC.